Listed below are T cell receptor beta chains from one sample, sequenced in a study of beta chain features in type 1 diabetes. Assay used: immunoSEQ multiplex PCR; TCRdb lists only in-frame clones, some missing. The profile shows about 250,000 clones, 12% to 15% of them singletons. Sequencing was carried out using naive CD4+ T cells from blood. The receptors originated from a woman in her thirties or forties in good health. Both conserved end residues are part of each CDR3. Fields, in order: CDR3 length, D gene, clone size, V gene, J gene, CDR3 protein, CDR3 DNA. D genes are given only for firm matches. A row's size may be missing; if present it is once, few, many or a size class.

>14|-|-|TRBV6-6|TRBJ1-4
CASRRGIRDEKLFF
TGTGCCAGCAGGAGGGGGATCCGGGACGAAAAACTGTTTTTT
>14|TRBD1|-|TRBV5-1|TRBJ1-2
CASSRYGTGDGYTF
TGCGCCAGCAGCCGTTACGGGACAGGGGATGGCTACACCTTC
>13|-|-|TRBV7-9|TRBJ1-2
CASSLTEIYGYTF
TGTGCCAGCAGCTTAACGGAGATCTATGGCTACACCTTC
>12|-|-|TRBV2|TRBJ2-2
CASGGYTGELFF
TGTGCCAGCGGCGGGTACACCGGGGAGCTGTTTTTT
>15|TRBD1|-|TRBV7-8|TRBJ1-1
CASSTRGDSNTEAFF
TGTGCCAGCAGCACCAGGGGGGACAGTAACACTGAAGCTTTCTTT
>16|TRBD2|-|TRBV7-6|TRBJ2-2
CASSSGLAGITGELFF
TGTGCCAGCAGCTCCGGACTAGCGGGGATAACCGGGGAGCTGTTTTTT
>14|TRBD2|few|TRBV10-3|TRBJ2-7
CAISGTGGSYEQYF
TGTGCCATCAGCGGGACCGGGGGGTCTTACGAGCAGTACTTC
>15|-|few|TRBV2|TRBJ2-2
CASSVLGGVTGELFF
TGTGCCAGCAGCGTGTTAGGGGGGGTCACCGGGGAGCTGTTTTTT
>14|-|few|TRBV27|TRBJ2-5
CASSLSFNQETQYF
TGTGCCAGCAGTTTATCGTTCAATCAAGAGACCCAGTACTTC
>19|TRBD2|-|TRBV23-1|TRBJ2-3
CASSQSSRASGGGTDTQYF
TGCGCCAGCAGTCAATCGTCTAGGGCTAGCGGGGGGGGCACAGATACGCAGTATTTT
>16|-|few|TRBV4-3|TRBJ2-3
CASSQRTKPSTDTQYF
TGCGCCAGCAGCCAACGTACTAAACCTAGCACAGATACGCAGTATTTT
>16|TRBD1|-|TRBV10-3|TRBJ2-2
CAIRATGQGGTGELFF
TGTGCCATCAGAGCGACTGGACAGGGGGGGACCGGGGAGCTGTTTTTT
>15|-|-|TRBV7-2|TRBJ1-6
CASSQSGTTNSPLHF
TGTGCCAGCAGCCAGTCGGGGACAACTAATTCACCCCTCCACTTT
>16|TRBD2|few|TRBV6-4|TRBJ2-7
CASSDLAGIPTYEQYF
TGTGCCAGCAGTGACCTAGCGGGGATCCCTACCTACGAGCAGTACTTC
>11|-|few|TRBV20-1|TRBJ1-6
CSAGGRTPLHF
TGCAGTGCTGGGGGCAGAACACCCCTCCACTTT
>16|TRBD1|-|TRBV7-8|TRBJ2-6
CASPGQGNGGANVLTF
TGTGCCAGCCCTGGACAGGGCAATGGTGGGGCCAACGTCCTGACTTTC
>14|-|few|TRBV7-9|TRBJ2-5
CASSLRQIQETQYF
TGTGCCAGCAGCTTAAGACAAATACAAGAGACCCAGTACTTC
>12|-|few|TRBV6-1|TRBJ2-2
CASTESGGELFF
TGTGCCAGCACTGAAAGCGGCGGGGAGCTGTTTTTT
>14|-|few|TRBV7-2|TRBJ1-2
CASSPGPRDYGYTF
TGTGCCAGCAGTCCCGGGCCCAGGGACTATGGCTACACCTTC
>12|-|-|TRBV6-5|TRBJ2-5
CASSPPQETQYF
TGTGCCAGCAGCCCTCCCCAAGAGACCCAGTACTTC
>12|-|-|TRBV19|TRBJ2-1
CATGTGPSEQFF
TGTGCCACCGGGACTGGCCCCAGTGAGCAGTTCTTC
>19|TRBD2|-|TRBV7-9|TRBJ2-2
CASSFLPSTSTRNTGELFF
TGTGCCAGCAGCTTTCTTCCCTCGACTAGCACCAGGAACACCGGGGAGCTGTTTTTT
>15|TRBD1|-|TRBV27|TRBJ1-2
CASSPIQGANYGYTF
TGTGCCAGCAGTCCTATACAGGGGGCCAACTATGGCTACACCTTC
>17|-|few|TRBV5-7|TRBJ2-7
CASSLKSLDTPNYEQYF
TGTGCCAGCAGCTTGAAGAGTCTGGACACCCCTAATTACGAGCAGTACTTC
>17|-|few|TRBV7-9|TRBJ2-2
CASSALDRATNTGELFF
TGTGCCAGCAGCGCCCTGGACAGAGCAACGAACACCGGGGAGCTGTTTTTT
>15|TRBD1|few|TRBV5-1|TRBJ2-5
CASSLDGQGWETQYF
TGCGCCAGCAGCTTGGATGGACAGGGTTGGGAGACCCAGTACTTC
>14|TRBD2|few|TRBV7-9|TRBJ2-7
CATNPLAEYYEQYF
TGTGCCACCAACCCACTAGCGGAATACTACGAGCAGTACTTC
>13|-|-|TRBV18|TRBJ2-5
CASSPPSVETQYF
TGTGCCAGCTCACCCCCCTCAGTGGAGACCCAGTACTTC